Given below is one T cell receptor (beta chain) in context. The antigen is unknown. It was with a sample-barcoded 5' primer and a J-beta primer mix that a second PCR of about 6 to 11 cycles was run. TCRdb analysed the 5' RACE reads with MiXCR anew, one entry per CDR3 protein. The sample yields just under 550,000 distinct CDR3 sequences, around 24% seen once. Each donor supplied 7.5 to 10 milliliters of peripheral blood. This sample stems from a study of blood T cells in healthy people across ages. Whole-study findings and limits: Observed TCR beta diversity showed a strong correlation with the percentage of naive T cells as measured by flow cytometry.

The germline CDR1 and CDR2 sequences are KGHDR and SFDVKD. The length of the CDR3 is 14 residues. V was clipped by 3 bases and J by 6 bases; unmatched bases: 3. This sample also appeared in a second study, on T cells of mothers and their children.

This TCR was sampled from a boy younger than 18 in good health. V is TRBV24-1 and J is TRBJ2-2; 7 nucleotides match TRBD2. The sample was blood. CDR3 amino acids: CATSDPRGAGELFF. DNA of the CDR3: TGTGCCACCAGTGATCCTCGGGGGGCCGGGGAGCTGTTTTTT.